Listed here is a single TCR beta chain. Its antigen is undetermined. Germline V CDR1 and CDR2: SQVTM, ANQGSEA. The V and J ends lost 8 bases and 10 bases respectively, with 15 bases between them. The CDR3 loop spans 11 amino acids. Individual cDNA molecules each received unique molecular identifiers attached to them. TCRdb re-called the 5' RACE reads through MiXCR, storing one row per CDR3 protein. The data show 80,000 or so distinct CDR3 sequences, around an eighth seen once. This sample was included in a study of early T cells in non-severe SARS-CoV-2 infection. Study at large: With bulk RNA from unsorted whole blood as input, sequencing yielded unpaired chains.

General study results and limits: Comparison of clonotypes with VDJdb favored anti-spike CD8 responses while missing private and CD4 specificities.

What was sequenced was whole blood. The sequence was collected from an adult who was a healthcare worker with PCR-confirmed SARS-CoV-2 infection or an uninfected control (not recorded which). The V call is TRBV29-1, the J call TRBJ2-1, with D perhaps given as TRBD1 or TRBD2 (5 bases each). This chain's CDR3 is CSLGEGYEQFF. In DNA, the CDR3 is TGCAGCCTAGGCGAGGGGTACGAGCAGTTCTTC.